This T cell receptor beta chain was found in a study of shared clonotypes between healthy human individuals. About the research overall: The cohort comprised a couple of women and a few men. Their ages spanned 18 to 49 years.

The table came from immunoSEQ multiplex PCR; TCRdb's copy has only in-frame clones and leaves some out. The sample lists some 510,000 clones, approximately 79% occurring once. Trimming took 0 bases from V and 0 from J, leaving 6 bases between them. In germline, CDR1 is SGHRS, CDR2 YFSETQ. This CDR3 has 14 residues. This clone was counted a single time. This CDR3 is also generated by other DNA sequences in the sample. The donors were adults (healthy and HIV-negative) with no recent acute infections or vaccinations. Genomic DNA for unsorted samples, which was extracted with the QIAamp DNA Blood Mini kit, came from 99 million or so PBMCs.

This sequence joins TRBV5-1 and TRBJ1-2; D is ambiguous. Sequencing was carried out using PBMCs. The sequence was collected from a woman aged 40 to 49 in good health. Some clones in this sample may be carry-over from other donors' samples. The CDR3 reads CASSLESPNYGYTF. CDR3 DNA sequence: TGCGCCAGCAGCTTGGAATCCCCTAACTATGGCTACACCTTC.